This T cell receptor (beta chain) is drawn from a study of siplizumab effects on memory and regulatory T cells. Regarding the study as a whole: Tregs that proliferated in siplizumab cultures did not have their suppressive function confirmed. Unstimulated subsets accounted for the mapping of only a minor share of the clones that were alloreactive.

Measured with immunoSEQ multiplex PCR; TCRdb has only the in-frame clones, and not every one. The table includes about 94,000 clones, approximately 95% detected once. With regard to this clone: What it binds is not known.

This TCR was recovered from a human donor in good health. The sample was non-Treg CD4+ T cells sorted from blood.

The CDR3 DNA is TGCAGCGTCGTGGGACAGGCCCTACTCGGGGGCTACACCTTC. Its protein is CSVVGQALLGGYTF. The J gene is TRBJ1-2, the V gene TRBV29-1; 8 nucleotides line up with TRBD1. Trimming at V came to 6 bases and at J to 8 bases, leaving 14 bases not matched to a gene. CDR3 size: 14 residues. CDR1 and CDR2 (germline): SQVTM, ANQGSEA.